This T cell receptor (beta chain) stems from a study of blood T cell repertoires in COVID-19. Study context: Sites in the United States, Italy and Spain provided acute and convalescent COVID-19 samples.

Followed longitudinally, the Seattle patients had been enrolled during active infection. In the source study's methods: Using reference gene primer amplification, nucleated cell counts were estimated. TCRdb keeps only in-frame clones here, not all; method: immunoSEQ multiplex PCR. D and trimming come from the DNA, and the V and J calls and clone size come from that table. This sample yields hundreds of thousands of clones, of which about 86% are seen a single time; about 7.1% belongs to the top ten. The germline V gene encodes CDR1 SGHTA and CDR2 FQGNSA. The CDR3 contains 13 residues. Trimming pared 2 bases from V and 9 bases from J, leaving 14 bases between.

The sequenced sample consisted of peripheral blood. This TCR was recovered from a woman aged 55-69 years with COVID-19, enrolled during active disease. This rearrangement joins TRBV7-2 to TRBJ2-7, with D maybe TRBD1 (6 bases). The chain's CDR3 is CASSLTSGEAQYF. For the CDR3, the DNA is TGTGCCAGCAGCTTAACATCAGGGGAAGCGCAGTACTTC.